The 13 T cell receptor beta chains below all came from one sample that was sequenced in a study of blood T cell repertoires in COVID-19. This table comes from immunoSEQ multiplex PCR, and its TCRdb copy is limited to in-frame clones, with some not included. This table has over 200,000 clones, 75% to 90% appearing once. Sequencing was performed on PBMCs or T cells enriched from blood (not recorded which). Every receptor here comes from a woman aged 25 to 39 who had been exposed to COVID-19.

This chain connects TRBV2 to TRBJ2-7, with 10 bases identical to TRBD2. The CDR3 is 15 amino acids. Germline V gene lookup returns CDR1 SNHLY and CDR2 FYNNEI. V shed 4 bases and J 2 bases; nucleotides not matched to a gene: 5. The CDR3 spells CASSVMSGGAYEQYF. The CDR3 DNA follows: TGTGCCAGCAGTGTGATGAGCGGGGGGGCCTACGAGCAGTACTTC.

This sequence joins TRBV5-1 and TRBJ2-1, with unresolved D. CDR3 length equals 16 residues. Germline V gene lookup returns CDR1 SGHRS and CDR2 YFSETQ. The V end was cut by 4 bases, the J end by 6 bases, with 20 bases between. CDR3: CASSAFYQASPNEQFF. CDR3 nucleotide sequence: TGCGCCAGCAGCGCTTTCTACCAGGCCTCACCCAATGAGCAGTTCTTC.

This chain connects TRBV5-4 to TRBJ2-3; 15 bases are shared with TRBD2. CDR3 size: 18 residues. V lost 0 bases to trimming and J lost 5 bases; unmatched junction nucleotides: 7. The V gene's germline CDR1 is SGHNT and CDR2 YYREEE (reference sequence). The CDR3 loop is CASSLDLWTSGGGDTQYF. The CDR3 nucleotides are TGTGCCAGCAGCTTGGATCTGTGGACTAGCGGGGGGGGAGATACGCAGTATTTT.

The rearrangement links TRBV29-1 to TRBJ2-5, with D unresolved. Trimming pared 0 bases from V and 2 bases from J, leaving 10 bases between. Looked up from germline, CDR1 is SQVTM and CDR2 is ANQGSEA. This CDR3 region has 14 residues. CDR3 sequence reads: CSVEDGVSQETQYF. The CDR3 DNA sequence: TGCAGCGTTGAAGACGGAGTCAGTCAAGAGACCCAGTACTTC.

V is TRBV7-9 and J is TRBJ2-1, with TRBD2 matching 11 bases. Trimming cost V 5 bases and J 3 bases; bases outside gene matches: 3. CDR1 and CDR2 (germline): SEHNR, FQNEAQ (reference sequence). The CDR3 is 15 residues long. The CDR3, as DNA: TGTGCCAGCAGCCTCACTAGCGGGGGCTACAATGAGCAGTTCTTC. Its protein is CASSLTSGGYNEQFF.

This clone was seen once. V and J are TRBV27 and TRBJ2-7, with D possibly TRBD1 on 5 matching bases. The V end was cut by 2 bases, the J end by 1 base, with 15 bases between. The CDR3 covers 16 residues. Germline values: CDR1 MNHEY, CDR2 SMNVEV (reference sequence). This CDR3 is CASSLQTAVDSYEQYF. The CDR3, as DNA: TGTGCCAGCAGTTTACAGACAGCTGTAGATTCCTACGAGCAGTACTTC.

The chain has TRBV19 and TRBJ2-1, with 7 bases that match TRBD2. The CDR3 totals 15 residues. J lost 3 bases, V lost 3 bases, and 5 bases had no gene match. Germline V gives CDR1 LNHDA, CDR2 SQIVND (reference sequence). CDR3 nucleotide sequence: TGTGCCAGTAGTATTATGCTAGCGGACTACAATGAGCAGTTCTTC. Residues: CASSIMLADYNEQFF.

The rearrangement uses TRBV12-3 or TRBV12-4 and TRBJ2-7, with 8 bases lining up with TRBD1. V was pared by 8 bases and J by 3 bases, with 3 bases of the junction left unmatched. CDR3 length equals 12 residues. This CDR3 is CASPGQGYEQYF. The CDR3 DNA reads as TGTGCCAGCCCCGGACAGGGCTACGAGCAGTACTTC.

The V gene is TRBV9, the J gene TRBJ1-2; D is undetermined. CDR1 is SGDLS, CDR2 YYNGEE, per germline. The CDR3 is 15 amino acids. Trimming pared 4 bases from V and 8 bases from J, leaving 21 bases between. CDR3 loop: CASSRRADSMVGYTF. DNA for the CDR3: TGTGCCAGCAGCCGGAGGGCTGATAGTATGGTGGGCTACACCTTC.

The chain recombines TRBV28 with TRBJ1-1, with unresolved D. The CDR3 covers 14 residues. The ends were cut back, 6 bases at V and 2 bases at J, with 13 bases in the middle. The germline V gene encodes CDR1 MDHEN and CDR2 SYDVKM. The CDR3 sequence is CASRGPTRNTEAFF. Here the CDR3 DNA reads TGTGCCAGCAGGGGCCCCACCCGAAACACTGAAGCTTTCTTT.

This chain links TRBV3-1 (or the pseudogene TRBV3-2) with TRBJ1-6; D is unclear. V shed 1 base and J shed 7 bases, with 11 bases lying between them. Looked up from germline, CDR1 is LGHDT and CDR2 is YNNKEL (reference sequence). CDR3 size: 15 residues. The CDR3 reads CASSQGQTGNSPLHF. In DNA, the CDR3 is TGTGCCAGCAGCCAAGGGCAGACGGGGAATTCACCCCTCCACTTT.

The gene calls are TRBV5-5 and TRBJ2-7; 10 positions agree with TRBD2. The V gene end was trimmed by 4 bases and the J gene end by 1 base; junction bases not matched to a gene: 5. The germline gives CDR1 SGHKS, CDR2 YYEKEE (reference sequence). This CDR3 comprises 15 residues. The CDR3 loop reads CASSGTSGASYEQYF. CDR3 sequence (DNA): TGTGCCAGCAGCGGCACTAGCGGGGCATCCTACGAGCAGTACTTC. The full variable domain, with the rest looked up from reference TRBV5-5 and TRBJ2-7, is DAGVTQSPTHLIKTRGQQVTLRCSPISGHKSVSWYQQVLGQGPQFIFQYYEKEERGRGNFPDRFSARQFPNYSSELNVNALLLGDSALYLCASSGTSGASYEQYFGPGTRLTVT.

The rearrangement uses TRBV5-1 and TRBJ1-6; D gene ambiguous. From germline, CDR1 is SGHRS and CDR2 YFSETQ. CDR3 length equals 15 residues. V dropped 1 base and J dropped 9 bases, with 14 bases sitting between them. The DNA of the CDR3 is TGCGCCAGCAGCTTGTTCGGGGAGGGATCTTCACCCCTCCACTTT. Translation: CASSLFGEGSSPLHF.